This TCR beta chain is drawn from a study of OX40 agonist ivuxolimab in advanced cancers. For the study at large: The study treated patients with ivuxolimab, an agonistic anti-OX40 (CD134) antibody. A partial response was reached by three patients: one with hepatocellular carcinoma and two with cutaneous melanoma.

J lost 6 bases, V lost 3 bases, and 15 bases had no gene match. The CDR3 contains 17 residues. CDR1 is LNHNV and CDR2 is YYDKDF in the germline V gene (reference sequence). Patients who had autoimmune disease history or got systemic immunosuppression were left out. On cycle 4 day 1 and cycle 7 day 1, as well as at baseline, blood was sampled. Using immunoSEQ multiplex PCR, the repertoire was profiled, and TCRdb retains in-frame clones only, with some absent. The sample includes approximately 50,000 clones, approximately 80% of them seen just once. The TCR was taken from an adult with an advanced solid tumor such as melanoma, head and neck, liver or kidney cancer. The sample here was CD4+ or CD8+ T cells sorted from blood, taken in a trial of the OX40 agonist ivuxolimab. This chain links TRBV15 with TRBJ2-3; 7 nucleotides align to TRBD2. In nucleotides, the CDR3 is TGTGCCACCAGCAGGGATAGGTCGGGGGGAGTTGGGGATACGCAGTATTTT. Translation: CATSRDRSGGVGDTQYF. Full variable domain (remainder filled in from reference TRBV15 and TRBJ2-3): DAMVIQNPRYQVTQFGKPVTLSCSQTLNHNVMYWYQQKSSQAPKLLFHYYDKDFNNEADTPDNFQSRRPNTSFCFLDIRSPGLGDTAMYLCATSRDRSGGVGDTQYFGPGTRLTVL.